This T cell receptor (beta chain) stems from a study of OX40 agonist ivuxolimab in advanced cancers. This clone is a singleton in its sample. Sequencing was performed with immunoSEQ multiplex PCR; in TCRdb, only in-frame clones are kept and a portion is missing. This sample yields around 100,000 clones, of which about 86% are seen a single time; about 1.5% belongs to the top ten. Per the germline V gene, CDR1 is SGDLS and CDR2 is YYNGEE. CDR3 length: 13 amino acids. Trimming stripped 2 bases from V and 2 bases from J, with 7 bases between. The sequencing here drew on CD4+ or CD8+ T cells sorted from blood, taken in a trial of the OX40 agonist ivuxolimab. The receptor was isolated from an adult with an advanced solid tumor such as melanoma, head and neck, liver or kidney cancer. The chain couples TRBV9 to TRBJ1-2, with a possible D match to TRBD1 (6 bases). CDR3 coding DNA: TGTGCCAGCAGCGTGCAGGGGAACTATGGCTACACCTTC. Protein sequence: CASSVQGNYGYTF.